The sequence of this TCR beta chain was determined in a study of blood T cell repertoires in COVID-19. The table came from immunoSEQ multiplex PCR; TCRdb's copy has only in-frame clones and leaves some out. The sample has roughly 200,000 clones; approximately 85% are singletons. CDR1 and CDR2 (germline): KGHDR, SFDVKD. V shed 7 bases and J 3 bases; nucleotides not matched to a gene: 4. The CDR3 sequence is 15 residues long. The sequence was collected from a woman aged 55-70 years with acute or convalescent COVID-19. The sequenced sample consisted of peripheral blood. The chain recombines TRBV24-1 with TRBJ2-1; 11 bases map to TRBD2. This CDR3 reads CATSLGTSGYNEQFF. The CDR3 DNA follows: TGTGCCACCAGCCTCGGGACTAGCGGCTACAATGAGCAGTTCTTC.